Listed below are T cell receptor beta chains from one sample, sequenced in a study of T cell repertoires in cytomegalovirus infection. TCRdb re-analysed the reads in MiXCR, keeping a single row per CDR3 protein. Counted here are some 940,000 distinct CDR3 sequences, around a third occurring once; the ten biggest clones make up 11% to 15%. These receptors have no known antigen. The sample was cultured CD8+ T cells from PBMCs, taken from culture after CMV antigen stimulation. The receptors shown here come from a human donor in good health (CMV status not recorded). Some clones in this sample may be carry-over from other donors' samples. Both conserved end residues are part of each CDR3. Each record gives: J gene, D gene, clone size, V gene, CDR3 DNA, CDR3 protein. The D gene is left open where the match is weak. Some rows have no size entry. The others give once, few or many, or a class for an expanded clone.

j_gene: TRBJ2-2
d_gene: -
abundance: -
v_gene: TRBV6-8
CDR3nt: TGTGCCAGCAGTTACTTGGGGCAGGGGAACACCGGGGAGCTGTTTTTT
CDR3aa: CASSYLGQGNTGELFF

j_gene: TRBJ2-1
d_gene: -
abundance: few
v_gene: TRBV7-6
CDR3nt: TGTGCCAGCAGCTTAACCTCCCAGAGCTCCTACAATGAGCAGTTCTTC
CDR3aa: CASSLTSQSSYNEQFF

j_gene: TRBJ1-2
d_gene: -
abundance: few
v_gene: TRBV5-5
CDR3nt: TGTGCCAGCAGCTTGGAGCAGGGACGGAAAGGCTACACCTTC
CDR3aa: CASSLEQGRKGYTF

j_gene: TRBJ2-3
d_gene: -
abundance: few
v_gene: TRBV6-1
CDR3nt: TGTGCCAGCAGTGAGGCCTGGGAGAGTGATACGCAGTATTTT
CDR3aa: CASSEAWESDTQYF

j_gene: TRBJ2-3
d_gene: TRBD1
abundance: -
v_gene: TRBV7-3
CDR3nt: TGTGCCAGCAGCTTTGGGGAACAGGGGACCGTGTGGCAGTATTTT
CDR3aa: CASSFGEQGTVWQYF

j_gene: TRBJ2-1
d_gene: TRBD1
abundance: -
v_gene: TRBV6-2/TRBV6-3
CDR3nt: TGTGCCAGCAGTTATCGGACAGGGGTGAGAAATGAGCAGTTCTTC
CDR3aa: CASSYRTGVRNEQFF

j_gene: TRBJ2-7
d_gene: TRBD1
abundance: few
v_gene: TRBV12-3/TRBV12-4
CDR3nt: TGTGCCAGCAGTCCCCGGGACAGGGGCACCTACGAGCAGTACTTC
CDR3aa: CASSPRDRGTYEQYF

j_gene: TRBJ1-1
d_gene: -
abundance: -
v_gene: TRBV7-2
CDR3nt: TGTGCCAGCAGCTCAGACGGTCTTGGGGCTTTCTTT
CDR3aa: CASSSDGLGAFF

j_gene: TRBJ2-7
d_gene: -
abundance: -
v_gene: TRBV12-3/TRBV12-4
CDR3nt: TGTGCCAGCAGTTTACCCCTTGGGCGGGACAGTACCTACGAGCAGTACTTC
CDR3aa: CASSLPLGRDSTYEQYF

j_gene: TRBJ1-2
d_gene: -
abundance: -
v_gene: TRBV11-1
CDR3nt: TGTGCCAGCAGCCCCTTCGGACCTAAGGACTATGGCTACACCTTC
CDR3aa: CASSPFGPKDYGYTF

j_gene: TRBJ2-1
d_gene: -
abundance: -
v_gene: TRBV11-3
CDR3nt: TGTGCCAGCAGCCCGCCCGACCTTGGGGAGCAGTTCTTC
CDR3aa: CASSPPDLGEQFF

j_gene: TRBJ1-2
d_gene: -
abundance: -
v_gene: TRBV20-1
CDR3nt: TGCAGTGCTAGGGCCTTAGGGAGCTATGGCTACACCTTC
CDR3aa: CSARALGSYGYTF

j_gene: TRBJ2-3
d_gene: -
abundance: many
v_gene: TRBV27
CDR3nt: TGTGCCAGCAGTTTTGGGGTAGCGGTAACAGATACGCAGTATTTT
CDR3aa: CASSFGVAVTDTQYF

j_gene: TRBJ1-1
d_gene: -
abundance: -
v_gene: TRBV2
CDR3nt: TGTGCCAGCAGTGAAGGAGAGGGGGTGCCGAACACTGAAGCTTTCTTT
CDR3aa: CASSEGEGVPNTEAFF

j_gene: TRBJ1-2
d_gene: -
abundance: -
v_gene: TRBV5-5
CDR3nt: TGTGCCAGCACCGTGACAGCAACTAACTATGGCTACACCTTC
CDR3aa: CASTVTATNYGYTF

j_gene: TRBJ2-2
d_gene: TRBD2
abundance: -
v_gene: TRBV28
CDR3nt: TGTGCCAGCAGTGTGGATGAAGCGGGGGGCACCGGGGAGCTGTTTTTT
CDR3aa: CASSVDEAGGTGELFF

j_gene: TRBJ2-5
d_gene: -
abundance: -
v_gene: TRBV6-1
CDR3nt: TGTGCCAGCAGTGTATTAGTCCCAGAGACCCAGTACTTC
CDR3aa: CASSVLVPETQYF

j_gene: TRBJ2-3
d_gene: TRBD2
abundance: many
v_gene: TRBV4-3
CDR3nt: TGCGCCAGCAGCCCATTTGCGGGGGCAGATACGCAGTATTTT
CDR3aa: CASSPFAGADTQYF

j_gene: TRBJ1-5
d_gene: -
abundance: -
v_gene: TRBV9
CDR3nt: TGTGCCAGCAGCGTAGAGGGCCGACCTAATCAGCCCCAGCATTTT
CDR3aa: CASSVEGRPNQPQHF

j_gene: TRBJ2-1
d_gene: -
abundance: -
v_gene: TRBV27
CDR3nt: TGTGCCAGCAGTTTTGGGGAGATCAATGAGCAGTTCTTC
CDR3aa: CASSFGEINEQFF

j_gene: TRBJ2-7
d_gene: -
abundance: -
v_gene: TRBV27
CDR3nt: TGTGCCAGCAGTCTCGGGACCTTCTACGAGCAGTACTTC
CDR3aa: CASSLGTFYEQYF

j_gene: TRBJ2-3
d_gene: -
abundance: few
v_gene: TRBV4-2
CDR3nt: TGTGCCAGCAGCCAAGGAAAAGGATTGAGGGCACTCGGGGATACGCAGTATTTT
CDR3aa: CASSQGKGLRALGDTQYF

j_gene: TRBJ1-2
d_gene: -
abundance: -
v_gene: TRBV29-1
CDR3nt: TGCAGCGTTCGGACAAGAAATGGCTACACCTTC
CDR3aa: CSVRTRNGYTF

j_gene: TRBJ2-3
d_gene: -
abundance: few
v_gene: TRBV6-1
CDR3nt: TGTGCCAGCAGTGAAATGGCGACAGATACGCAGTATTTT
CDR3aa: CASSEMATDTQYF

j_gene: TRBJ2-5
d_gene: -
abundance: few
v_gene: TRBV6-6
CDR3nt: TGTGCCAGCAGTCCGGGTCAAGCTCGGGAGACCCAGTACTTC
CDR3aa: CASSPGQARETQYF

j_gene: TRBJ1-4
d_gene: TRBD1
abundance: few
v_gene: TRBV7-9
CDR3nt: TGTGCCAGCAGAACCGGGACAGGGTCGTTTCCAACTAATGAAAAACTGTTTTTT
CDR3aa: CASRTGTGSFPTNEKLFF

j_gene: TRBJ2-1
d_gene: -
abundance: -
v_gene: TRBV7-6
CDR3nt: TGTGCCAGCAGTTTAGGACCGGACAATGAGCAGTTCTTC
CDR3aa: CASSLGPDNEQFF

j_gene: TRBJ1-5
d_gene: TRBD1
abundance: many
v_gene: TRBV7-2
CDR3nt: TGTGCCAGCAGCCCCCACAGGGGATATAGCAATCAGCCCCAGCATTTT
CDR3aa: CASSPHRGYSNQPQHF

j_gene: TRBJ2-1
d_gene: -
abundance: -
v_gene: TRBV19
CDR3nt: TGTGCCAGTAGTGGGGACGGGGATGAGCAGTTCTTC
CDR3aa: CASSGDGDEQFF

j_gene: TRBJ2-3
d_gene: -
abundance: few
v_gene: TRBV9
CDR3nt: TGTGCCAGCAGCGTAGAGCGGCGGTTCACAGATACGCAGTATTTT
CDR3aa: CASSVERRFTDTQYF

j_gene: TRBJ1-5
d_gene: -
abundance: -
v_gene: TRBV7-6
CDR3nt: TGTGCCAGCAGCCGAGGGGCTGACTTCTATAGCAATCGGCCCCAGCATTTT
CDR3aa: CASSRGADFYSNRPQHF

j_gene: TRBJ2-7
d_gene: -
abundance: few
v_gene: TRBV7-9
CDR3nt: TGTGCCAGCAGCTCTCGGACAAGCTCGGGGCGTGTGGGGGAGCAGTACTTC
CDR3aa: CASSSRTSSGRVGEQYF

j_gene: TRBJ2-5
d_gene: -
abundance: few
v_gene: TRBV28
CDR3nt: TGTGCCAGCGGTCAATCGGGATTTATTACGGTGATAGCGGAAAGGGAAGAGACCCAGTACTTC
CDR3aa: CASGQSGFITVIAEREETQYF

j_gene: TRBJ1-6
d_gene: -
abundance: few
v_gene: TRBV25-1
CDR3nt: TGTGCCAGCAGTGACGGACGGCATAATAATTCACCCCTCCACTTT
CDR3aa: CASSDGRHNNSPLHF

j_gene: TRBJ2-2
d_gene: TRBD2
abundance: -
v_gene: TRBV6-5
CDR3nt: TGTGCCAGCAGTTACGGTGGACTAGCGGGGGGGCCTACCGGGGAGCTGTTTTTT
CDR3aa: CASSYGGLAGGPTGELFF

j_gene: TRBJ1-1
d_gene: TRBD1
abundance: -
v_gene: TRBV24-1
CDR3nt: TGTGCCACCAGTGATTTGCAAACAGGGGTAAGGGCTTTCTTT
CDR3aa: CATSDLQTGVRAFF

j_gene: TRBJ1-1
d_gene: TRBD1
abundance: many
v_gene: TRBV7-6
CDR3nt: TGTGCCAGCAGCCCCGCGACAGGGTTTGGTAACACTGAAGCTTTCTTT
CDR3aa: CASSPATGFGNTEAFF

j_gene: TRBJ1-5
d_gene: TRBD1
abundance: -
v_gene: TRBV19
CDR3nt: TGTGCCAGTAGTACCATCCGGGACAGGGGTGATCAGCCCCAGCATTTT
CDR3aa: CASSTIRDRGDQPQHF

j_gene: TRBJ1-2
d_gene: -
abundance: few
v_gene: TRBV27
CDR3nt: TGTGCCAGCAGTTCCGGGACACCCGCTAACTATGGCTACACCTTC
CDR3aa: CASSSGTPANYGYTF

j_gene: TRBJ1-5
d_gene: -
abundance: many
v_gene: TRBV28
CDR3nt: TGTGCCAGCAGTCCTAAGTTTTTTGTGAGGGGTAATCAGCCCCAGCATTTT
CDR3aa: CASSPKFFVRGNQPQHF